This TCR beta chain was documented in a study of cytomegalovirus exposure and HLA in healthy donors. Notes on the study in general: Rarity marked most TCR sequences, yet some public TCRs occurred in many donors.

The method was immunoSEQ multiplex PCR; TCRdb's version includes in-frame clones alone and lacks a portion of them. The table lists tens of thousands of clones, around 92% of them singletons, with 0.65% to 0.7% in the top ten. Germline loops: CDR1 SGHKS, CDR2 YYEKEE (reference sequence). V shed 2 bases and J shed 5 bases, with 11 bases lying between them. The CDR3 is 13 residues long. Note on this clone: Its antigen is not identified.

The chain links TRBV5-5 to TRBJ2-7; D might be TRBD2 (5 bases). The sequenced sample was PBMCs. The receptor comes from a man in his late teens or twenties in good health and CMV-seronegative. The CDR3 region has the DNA TGTGCCAGCAGCTTTCGAGTGAGGGACGAGCAGTACTTC. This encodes CASSFRVRDEQYF.